Listed here are 32 T cell receptor beta chains from one sample, sequenced in a study of radiotherapy plus CTLA-4 blockade in lung cancer. Clones were sequenced by immunoSEQ multiplex PCR, and TCRdb holds only the in-frame ones, with some missing. The top ten hold roughly 0.87% of the sample, which has about 80,000 clones, roughly 80% seen once. The sample here was peripheral blood, taken from a patient treated with radiotherapy plus ipilimumab. The receptors were sampled from a human donor with non-small cell lung cancer who had stable disease on radiotherapy plus ipilimumab.

The V gene is TRBV25-1, the J gene TRBJ1-4, with D unresolved. From germline, CDR1 is MGHDK and CDR2 SYGVNS. This CDR3 is 14 amino acids long. With 4 bases removed from V and 4 bases from J, the gap between germline ends came to 10 bases. For the CDR3, the DNA is TGTGCCAGCAGTGGCCTGAACCTTAATGAAAAACTGTTTTTT. The encoded protein is CASSGLNLNEKLFF.

The chain joins TRBV5-3 to TRBJ1-2; the D is unclear. TRBV5-3 is labeled an ORF, and its function is uncertain. V was cut by 9 bases and J by 3 bases, with 12 bases left in between. The CDR3 has 12 residues. The CDR3: CATKWEHYGYTF. The CDR3 DNA reads as TGTGCCACTAAATGGGAACACTATGGCTACACCTTC.

The CDR3: CASSQSGSVVETQYF. The CDR3 DNA follows: TGTGCCAGCTCTCAAAGCGGGAGTGTTGTGGAGACCCAGTACTTC. The chain has TRBV18 and TRBJ2-5, with 8 bases that match TRBD2. CDR3 length: 15 amino acids. From germline, CDR1 is KGHSH and CDR2 LQKENI. J was trimmed by 5 bases and V by 6 bases; bases with no gene match: 11. The variable domain in full, with the rest retrieved from reference TRBV18 and TRBJ2-5, is NAGVMQNPRHLVRRRGQEARLRCSPMKGHSHVYWYRQLPEEGLKFMVYLQKENIIDESGMPKERFSAEFPKEGPSILRIQQVVRGDSAAYFCASSQSGSVVETQYFGPGTRLLVL.

This clone was counted only a few times. The chain is built from TRBV20-1 and TRBJ1-5; D might be TRBD1 (5 bases). V lost 5 bases and J 6 bases, leaving 8 bases between the germline ends. Germline V lookup: CDR1 DFQATT, CDR2 SNEGSKA (reference sequence). There are 11 residues in the CDR3. The chain's CDR3 is CSAAGLQPQHF. Written as DNA, the CDR3 is TGCAGTGCTGCAGGGCTTCAGCCCCAGCATTTT.

This rearrangement joins TRBV7-6 to TRBJ1-5; a weak D match, TRBD1 (6 bases). The CDR3 covers 16 residues. Germline lookup yields CDR1 SGHVS and CDR2 FNYEAQ. V dropped 5 bases and J dropped 1 base, with 15 bases sitting between them. The CDR3 protein is CASSPGKGGSNQPQHF. The CDR3 coding sequence is TGTGCCAGCAGCCCGGGGAAGGGGGGCAGCAATCAGCCCCAGCATTTT. The full variable domain, with the rest looked up from reference TRBV7-6 and TRBJ1-5, is GAGVSQSPRYKVTKRGQDVALRCDPISGHVSLYWYRQALGQGPEFLTYFNYEAQQDKSGLPNDRFSAERPEGSISTLTIQRTEQRDSAMYRCASSPGKGGSNQPQHFGDGTRLSIL.

The rearrangement links TRBV30 to TRBJ1-5; D is perhaps TRBD1 (5 bases). The CDR3 sequence is 13 residues long. CDR1 and CDR2 from the germline V gene are GTSNPN and SVGIG (reference sequence). V lost 1 base and J 5 bases, leaving 9 bases between the germline ends. The CDR3, as DNA: TGTGCCTGGAGTGCGGACACAGATCAGCCCCAGCATTTT. It is translated as CAWSADTDQPQHF.

The V call is TRBV30, the J call TRBJ1-1, with 9 bases identical to TRBD1. V shed 3 bases, J shed 5 bases, and the junction held 1 base outside the gene matches. The CDR3 has 12 amino acids. The V gene's germline CDR1 is GTSNPN and CDR2 SVGIG (reference sequence). In nucleotides, the CDR3 is TGTGCCTGGAGGGACAGGGGAACTGAAGCTTTCTTT. Amino acid sequence: CAWRDRGTEAFF.

The CDR3 DNA reads as TGTGCCAGCTCACGAGGGGGGTATAATTCACCCCTCCACTTT. Protein product: CASSRGGYNSPLHF. The chain combines TRBV18 with TRBJ1-6, with TRBD1 as a possible D gene (6 bases). Trimming took off 4 bases at V and 4 bases at J, with 8 bases between the two ends. This CDR3 has 14 amino acids. Germline V gene lookup returns CDR1 KGHSH and CDR2 LQKENI.

Comment on this clone: In the same sample, other DNA sequences code for this CDR3. J is TRBJ2-7 and V is TRBV30; D is undetermined. The V and J ends lost 1 base and 3 bases respectively, with 7 bases between them. Germline V gives CDR1 GTSNPN, CDR2 SVGIG (reference sequence). The CDR3 loop spans 12 amino acids. The CDR3 loop reads CAWSGGSYEQYF. CDR3 coding DNA: TGTGCCTGGAGTGGGGGAAGCTACGAGCAGTACTTC.

This clone was recorded a few times. Germline is not matched at one junction end, which may reflect a read error. This chain joins TRBV4-2 and TRBJ2-5; 8 positions match TRBD2. This CDR3 has 15 amino acids. CDR1 and CDR2 (germline): LGHNA, YNFKEQ. The CDR3, as DNA: TGTGCCAGCAGCAAAGAGGGACTAGTCGAGGAGACCCAGTACTTC. It translates to CASSKEGLVEETQYF.

The chain employs TRBV9 and TRBJ2-1; D is uncertain. V was cut by 4 bases and J by 6 bases, with 20 bases left in between. The germline gives CDR1 SGDLS, CDR2 YYNGEE. There are 16 residues in the CDR3. The CDR3 DNA reads as TGTGCCAGCAGCTTCCTAGACACTCAAAGGGCCAATGAGCAGTTCTTC. It codes for CASSFLDTQRANEQFF.

The V call is TRBV18, the J call TRBJ2-5; D might be TRBD1 or TRBD2, each matching 5 bases. The germline V and J ends were trimmed by 2 bases and 1 base, with 11 bases remaining between them. Germline assignment: CDR1 KGHSH and CDR2 LQKENI. There are 15 residues in the CDR3. CDR3 DNA: TGTGCCAGCTCACCAGACGGGACGGTCCAAGAGACCCAGTACTTC. Encoded protein: CASSPDGTVQETQYF.

This clone was detected only a few times. V is TRBV30 and J is TRBJ1-1, with D unclear. Germline CDR1 reads GTSNPN; CDR2 reads SVGIG (reference sequence). Trimming took off 0 bases at V and 2 bases at J, with 19 bases between the two ends. This CDR3 has 17 amino acids. CDR3 sequence reads: CAWSVLLPDLINTEAFF. Written as DNA, the CDR3 is TGTGCCTGGAGTGTACTACTCCCAGACTTGATAAACACTGAAGCTTTCTTT.

The J gene is TRBJ1-5, the V gene TRBV21-1. TRBV21-1 is designated a pseudogene. The CDR3 runs 16 residues. CDR3 protein: CASSKEDGKRYQPQHF. The DNA for the CDR3 is TGTGCCAGCAGCAAAGAAGACGGGAAGAGGTATCAGCCCCAGCATTTT.

This sequence joins TRBV6-6 and TRBJ1-2; no clear D. Germline CDR1 MNHNY, CDR2 SVGAGI (reference sequence). The ends were cut back, 2 bases at V and 0 bases at J, with 4 bases in the middle. This CDR3 comprises 13 residues. For the CDR3, the DNA is TGTGCCAGCAGTTACATGACTAACTATGGCTACACCTTC. Its translation: CASSYMTNYGYTF.

The chain couples TRBV9 to TRBJ2-5, with TRBD2 identical over 12 bases. The ends lost 4 bases at V and 5 bases at J; junction bases unmatched: 9. This CDR3 comprises 16 residues. The germline V gene encodes CDR1 SGDLS and CDR2 YYNGEE. The CDR3 nucleotides are TGTGCCAGCAGCCCCGAAGGGCTAGCGGGAGGGGAGACCCAGTACTTC. Residues: CASSPEGLAGGETQYF.

The genes are TRBV6-5 and TRBJ2-1; TRBD2 matches at 7 bases. From germline, CDR1 is MNHEY and CDR2 SVGAGI. The CDR3 totals 14 residues. The ends lost 3 bases at V and 6 bases at J; junction bases unmatched: 5. CDR3 in amino acids: CASSYAGASNEQFF. CDR3 nucleotides: TGTGCCAGCAGTTATGCGGGAGCCTCCAATGAGCAGTTCTTC.

This clone was seen only once. The gene calls are TRBV11-2 and TRBJ2-1; 12 bases map to TRBD2. V shed 6 bases, J shed 15 bases, and the junction held 12 bases outside the gene matches. The CDR3 sequence is 14 residues long. CDR1 and CDR2 from the germline V gene are SGHAT and FQNNGV. The CDR3: CASSLASGRGKAFF. CDR3 nucleotide sequence: TGTGCCAGCAGTTTGGCTAGCGGGAGGGGAAAGGCGTTCTTC.

The J gene is TRBJ2-1, the V gene TRBV6-1; D is possibly TRBD2 (5 bases). V lost 7 bases, J lost 3 bases, and 16 bases lay in between. The length of the CDR3 is 15 residues. Germline V gene sequence: CDR1 MNHNS, CDR2 SASEGT. In DNA, the CDR3 is TGTGCCAGCACGTGGAATAGAGGGAACTACAATGAGCAGTTCTTC. Amino acid sequence: CASTWNRGNYNEQFF.

The chain has TRBV7-6 and TRBJ1-4, with 11 positions matching TRBD1. J gave up 5 bases and V 3 bases, and 2 bases lay outside the gene matches. The CDR3 totals 15 residues. Germline CDR1 and CDR2: SGHVS and FNYEAQ. Here the CDR3 DNA reads TGTGCCAGCAGCTTTGGGACAGGGGGGAATGAAAAACTGTTTTTT. This encodes CASSFGTGGNEKLFF.

The chain recombines TRBV19 with TRBJ2-2; no definite D call. Trimming stripped 2 bases from V and 5 bases from J, with 6 bases between. The CDR3 extends over 13 amino acids. Germline assignment: CDR1 LNHDA and CDR2 SQIVND (reference sequence). CDR3 nucleotide sequence: TGTGCCAGTAGTATATCTTGGACCGGGGAGCTGTTTTTT. It is translated as CASSISWTGELFF. Combining the CDR3 with reference TRBV19 and TRBJ2-2 gives the whole variable domain DGGITQSPKYLFRKEGQNVTLSCEQNLNHDAMYWYRQDPGQGLRLIYYSQIVNDFQKGDIAEGYSVSREKKESFPLTVTSAQKNPTAFYLCASSISWTGELFFGEGSRLTVL.

The chain links TRBV5-8 to TRBJ1-5; 11 bases line up with TRBD1. Germline V gene sequence: CDR1 SGHTS, CDR2 YDEGEE. CDR3 length: 16 amino acids. With V trimmed by 4 bases and J by 0 bases, 3 bases remained unmatched. The CDR3 protein is CASSLGTGGSNQPQHF. The CDR3 nucleotides read TGTGCCAGCAGCCTGGGGACAGGGGGTAGCAATCAGCCCCAGCATTTT.

V is TRBV28 and J is TRBJ1-4; a possible D gene is TRBD1 (6 bases). V lost 5 bases, J lost 8 bases, and 18 bases lay in between. This CDR3 has 15 amino acids. CDR1 is MDHEN, CDR2 SYDVKM, per germline. This CDR3 reads CASSQRQVGLEKLFF. For the CDR3, the DNA is TGTGCCAGCAGTCAAAGACAGGTCGGGCTCGAAAAACTGTTTTTT.

The chain joins TRBV5-1 to TRBJ1-4, with D perhaps TRBD1 (5 bases). V lost 5 bases and J lost 3, with 11 bases in between. The CDR3 has 14 residues. From germline, CDR1 is SGHRS and CDR2 YFSETQ. The CDR3 bases are TGCGCCAGCAGTTCCGGGGGGTCTAATGAAAAACTGTTTTTT. Amino acid sequence: CASSSGGSNEKLFF.

The table lists this clone with a count of one. The rearrangement uses TRBV5-1 and TRBJ1-2; 7 bases agree with TRBD1. Trimming took 0 bases from V and 5 from J; bases not matched to a gene: 7. In germline, CDR1 is SGHRS, CDR2 YFSETQ. The CDR3 loop spans 15 amino acids. The CDR3 DNA reads as TGCGCCAGCAGCTTGGAGACAGGGCTCTCGTATGGCTACACCTTC. Encoded protein: CASSLETGLSYGYTF.

This rearrangement joins TRBV11-3 to TRBJ2-7, with 8 bases matching TRBD2. This CDR3 has 13 residues. Germline CDR1 and CDR2: SGHNT and YENEEA. V shed 5 bases, J shed 3 bases, and the junction held 3 bases outside the gene matches. CDR3 in DNA: TGTGCCAGCAGCCCTACTAGCGGCTACGAGCAGTACTTC. Residues: CASSPTSGYEQYF.

The CDR3 DNA is TGCGCCAGCAGCCAAGATCCAGGGGGGGACTATGGCTACACCTTC. Its protein is CASSQDPGGDYGYTF. This chain connects TRBV4-1 to TRBJ1-2; 7 positions agree with TRBD1. V was clipped by 0 bases and J by 3 bases; unmatched bases: 4. Per germline, CDR1 MGHRA and CDR2 YSYEKL. The CDR3 is 15 amino acids.

The chain recombines TRBV5-1 with TRBJ2-1, with D possibly TRBD1 on 6 matching bases. The CDR3 runs to 15 residues. Germline V gives CDR1 SGHRS, CDR2 YFSETQ. The germline V and J ends were trimmed by 1 base and 6 bases, with 14 bases remaining between them. CDR3 nucleotide sequence: TGCGCCAGCAGCTTGACAACAGGGATAAGCAATGAGCAGTTCTTC. This gives the protein CASSLTTGISNEQFF.

V gene TRBV7-9 combines with J gene TRBJ2-1, with D possibly TRBD1 on 6 matching bases. Trimming took off 3 bases at V and 4 bases at J, with 13 bases between the two ends. The CDR3 extends over 15 amino acids. CDR1 and CDR2 from the germline V gene are SEHNR and FQNEAQ (reference sequence). For the CDR3, the DNA is TGTGCCAGCAGCTTCGGCGGTACAGGGTACAATGAGCAGTTCTTC. Translating gives CASSFGGTGYNEQFF.

The V and J genes are TRBV28 and TRBJ1-5; no clear D gene. The V gene's germline CDR1 is MDHEN and CDR2 SYDVKM. V was pared by 2 bases and J by 6 bases, with 17 bases between. This CDR3 comprises 16 residues. The CDR3 region is CASSLLSGLNAQPQHF. The CDR3 DNA sequence: TGTGCCAGCAGTTTACTGTCGGGCCTTAACGCTCAGCCCCAGCATTTT. The whole variable domain, filled in from reference TRBV28 and TRBJ1-5, reads DVKVTQSSRYLVKRTGEKVFLECVQDMDHENMFWYRQDPGLGLRLIYFSYDVKMKEKGDIPEGYSVSREKKERFSLILESASTNQTSMYLCASSLLSGLNAQPQHFGDGTRLSIL.

The chain employs TRBV2 and TRBJ1-1; no definite D call. Germline assignment: CDR1 SNHLY and CDR2 FYNNEI. V lost 4 bases to trimming and J lost 0 bases, with 9 bases between them. The CDR3 sequence is 14 residues long. The CDR3 DNA follows: TGTGCCAGCAGTGTAAAGCGATTGAACACTGAAGCTTTCTTT. Encoded protein: CASSVKRLNTEAFF.

The CDR3 here is CASSRRTVGREQYF. CDR3 coding DNA: TGCGCCAGCAGCCGACGGACAGTAGGACGGGAGCAGTACTTC. The rearrangement joins TRBV5-1 to TRBJ2-7; perhaps TRBD1 as D (6 bases). Germline V gene data show CDR1 as SGHRS and CDR2 as YFSETQ. V lost 4 bases and J lost 7, with 18 bases in between. The CDR3 spans 14 residues.